This T cell receptor beta chain was identified in a study of spatial heterogeneity in lung cancer. The overall study: PBMC samples from follow-up, where available, were sequenced a median of roughly 2 years after resection.

CDR1 is DFQATT, CDR2 SNEGSKA, per germline (reference sequence). This CDR3 has 14 residues. J gave up 9 bases and V 7 bases, and 13 bases lay outside the gene matches. Every individual TCR cDNA molecule carried its own unique molecular identifier, which allowed correction of PCR and sequencing errors. Using its own MiXCR run on the 5' RACE reads, TCRdb lists one record per CDR3 protein. Of 85,000 to 100,000 distinct CDR3 sequences in the sample, approximately 19% were seen once. Time point noted: blood at routine non-recurrence follow-up after resection. V is TRBV20-1 and J is TRBJ2-1; the match to TRBD2 covers 9 bases. Sequencing used PBMCs, obtained at follow-up. This TCR derives from a male donor with early-stage non-small cell lung cancer. The CDR3 DNA sequence: TGCAGTGGCCTACCGGGACTAGCTTTCCGTGAGCAGTTCTTC. Amino acids: CSGLPGLAFREQFF.